The 29 T cell receptor beta chains below were found in one sample sequenced in a study of T-cell memory formation after mild COVID-19. TCRdb ran MiXCR on the 5' RACE reads and lists one entry per CDR3 protein. The sample comprises almost 550,000 distinct CDR3 sequences, around 20% of which are singletons, and roughly an eighth rests with the top ten. The sample was PBMCs or a T cell subset sorted from them (not recorded which). The receptors were sampled from an adult woman who had mild COVID-19 (a few samples of this study predate the infection). Cell type and time point are not known.

This chain connects TRBV7-8 to TRBJ2-1; perhaps TRBD2 as D (6 bases). The CDR3 length is 16 residues. The ends were cut back, 5 bases at V and 0 bases at J, with 14 bases in the middle. CDR1 SGHVS and CDR2 FQNEAQ come from the germline V gene. The CDR3 nucleotides read TGTGCCAGCAGCCCTAATCGGGAGAGCTCCTACAATGAGCAGTTCTTC. It translates to CASSPNRESSYNEQFF.

CDR3 nucleotide sequence: TGTGCCAGCAGCTCCCGGTGGAGCGGGAACAATGAGCAGTTCTTC. This codes for CASSSRWSGNNEQFF. The chain joins TRBV7-2 to TRBJ2-1, with 7 bases identical to TRBD2. Per germline, CDR1 SGHTA and CDR2 FQGNSA. The V and J ends lost 4 bases and 5 bases, in that order; junction bases with no gene match: 8. The CDR3 length is 15 residues.

This sequence joins TRBV5-1 and TRBJ2-7, with 11 bases that match TRBD1. Looked up from germline, CDR1 is SGHRS and CDR2 is YFSETQ. The CDR3 sequence is 16 residues long. The J segment lost 5 bases and the V segment lost 0 bases, leaving 7 bases of the junction unmatched. The CDR3 loop reads CASSLALGQGGHEQYF. CDR3 DNA: TGCGCCAGCAGCTTGGCGTTGGGACAGGGGGGCCACGAGCAGTACTTC.

This clonotype was counted a few times. The chain's CDR3 is CASSVDGTDTQYF. CDR3 coding DNA: TGTGCCAGCAGCGTAGACGGAACAGATACGCAGTATTTT. The chain recombines TRBV9 with TRBJ2-3; no definite D call. The CDR3 runs 13 residues. The ends were cut back, 0 bases at V and 3 bases at J, with 5 bases in the middle. The germline V gene encodes CDR1 SGDLS and CDR2 YYNGEE.

This CDR3 is CASSQFGGVAKNIQYF. In DNA form, the CDR3 reads TGTGCCAGCAGCCAATTTGGGGGAGTAGCCAAAAACATTCAGTACTTC. The V gene is TRBV14, the J gene TRBJ2-4, with D perhaps matching TRBD1 or TRBD2 (5 bases each). Trimming pared 2 bases from V and 0 bases from J, leaving 11 bases between. The CDR3 is made up of 16 amino acids. Germline values: CDR1 SGHDN, CDR2 FVKESK.

The chain combines TRBV7-6 with TRBJ1-1; D is ambiguous. Germline V CDR1 and CDR2: SGHVS, FNYEAQ. Trimming removed 1 base at V and 7 bases at J, with 7 bases between. The length of the CDR3 is 12 residues. The CDR3 region is CASSLGSGEAFF. The CDR3 DNA is TGTGCCAGCAGCTTAGGATCGGGTGAAGCTTTCTTT.

The chain joins TRBV5-1 to TRBJ1-4; 8 positions agree with TRBD1. V dropped 4 bases and J dropped 3; count of bases not matched to a gene: 8. The CDR3 is 16 amino acids. Germline CDR1 and CDR2: SGHRS and YFSETQ. The CDR3 region is CASSQGQGAANEKLFF. CDR3 nucleotides: TGCGCCAGCAGCCAAGGACAGGGAGCGGCTAATGAAAAACTGTTTTTT.

The chain has TRBV5-1 and TRBJ2-1, with D maybe TRBD1 (5 bases). The CDR3 runs 17 residues. The V end was cut by 1 base, the J end by 2 bases, with 16 bases between. Per the germline V gene, CDR1 is SGHRS and CDR2 is YFSETQ. The CDR3 DNA follows: TGCGCCAGCAGCTTGTGGGGCGGCGGCCTTACCTACAATGAGCAGTTCTTC. It is translated as CASSLWGGGLTYNEQFF.

The V and J genes are TRBV5-1 and TRBJ2-3, with D tentatively TRBD1 (6 bases). The V and J ends lost 6 bases and 4 bases respectively, with 15 bases between them. The germline gives CDR1 SGHRS, CDR2 YFSETQ. The CDR3 is 14 residues long. The CDR3 region has the DNA TGCGCCAGCAACTATCCGGGACAAGCAGATACGCAGTATTTT. This codes for CASNYPGQADTQYF. Drawing the rest from reference TRBV5-1 and TRBJ2-3, the complete variable domain is KAGVTQTPRYLIKTRGQQVTLSCSPISGHRSVSWYQQTPGQGLQFLFEYFSETQRNKGNFPGRFSGRQFSNSRSEMNVSTLELGDSALYLCASNYPGQADTQYFGPGTRLTVL.

The V gene is TRBV20-1, the J gene TRBJ2-3, with TRBD1 identical over 7 bases. This CDR3 comprises 15 residues. Germline V CDR1 and CDR2: DFQATT, SNEGSKA (reference sequence). The ends lost 3 bases at V and 2 bases at J; junction bases unmatched: 8. Here the CDR3 DNA reads TGCAGTGCTAGCACTCCGGGACAGATCACAGATACGCAGTATTTT. It specifies CSASTPGQITDTQYF.

This clonotype was seen a few times. The chain employs TRBV29-1 and TRBJ2-2; TRBD2 matches 9 bases. This CDR3 has 13 residues. After removal of 3 bases from V and 6 bases from J, the junction contained 2 bases not matched to a gene. Germline V gene data show CDR1 as SQVTM and CDR2 as ANQGSEA. CDR3 sequence reads: CSVEGLAPGELFF. Written as DNA, the CDR3 is TGCAGCGTTGAGGGACTAGCCCCCGGGGAGCTGTTTTTT.

This chain uses TRBV7-6 with TRBJ2-2; 9 positions match TRBD2. Germline CDR1 and CDR2: SGHVS and FNYEAQ. CDR3 length equals 16 residues. V lost 5 bases and J lost 1; bases outside the gene matches: 5. The CDR3 reads CASSLSGGRNTGELFF. CDR3 in DNA: TGTGCCAGCAGCCTTAGCGGGGGACGGAACACCGGGGAGCTGTTTTTT.

This sequence joins TRBV7-6 and TRBJ2-1, with 9 positions matching TRBD2. Germline CDR1 and CDR2: SGHVS and FNYEAQ. The CDR3 sequence is 16 residues long. V lost 1 base to trimming and J lost 5 bases; unmatched junction nucleotides: 6. CDR3 sequence reads: CASSLVAGGQDNEQFF. CDR3 DNA: TGTGCCAGCAGCTTAGTGGCGGGAGGGCAAGACAATGAGCAGTTCTTC.

The rearrangement links TRBV10-3 to TRBJ2-1; TRBD2 matches at 13 bases. The junction had 10 bases not matched to a gene; V was cut back by 10 bases and J by 10 bases. CDR1 is ENHRY and CDR2 is SYGVKD in the germline V gene. CDR3 length: 14 amino acids. For the CDR3, the DNA is TGTGCCACCCTCGGGACTAGCGGGATCAAGGAGCAGTTCTTC. Protein: CATLGTSGIKEQFF.

The chain carries TRBV7-2 and TRBJ2-7; 14 bases fit TRBD2. The length of the CDR3 is 18 residues. The J segment lost 4 bases and the V segment lost 6 bases, leaving 14 bases of the junction unmatched. Looked up from germline, CDR1 is SGHTA and CDR2 is FQGNSA. Here the CDR3 reads CASRGWARGTSGSYEQYF. The DNA of the CDR3 is TGTGCCAGCAGAGGGTGGGCCCGCGGGACTAGCGGGAGTTACGAGCAGTACTTC.

This clonotype was seen a few times. A read error may account for a junction end that differs from germline. The chain employs TRBV7-2 and TRBJ2-7, with D perhaps being TRBD1 or TRBD2 (5 bases each). CDR3 length equals 12 residues. In germline, CDR1 is SGHTA, CDR2 FQGNSA. The CDR3 region is CASSSGPTTQDF. CDR3 coding DNA: TGTGCCAGCAGCTCGGGACCTACGACTCAGGACTTC.

This clonotype ranks as medium-sized. The rearrangement joins TRBV5-1 to TRBJ2-5, with 8 bases fitting TRBD1. CDR1 and CDR2 from the germline V gene are SGHRS and YFSETQ. The CDR3 totals 15 residues. V dropped 5 bases and J dropped 3; count of bases not matched to a gene: 9. The CDR3 sequence: CASRTRMTGEETQYF. CDR3 bases: TGCGCCAGCAGGACGCGCATGACAGGGGAAGAGACCCAGTACTTC.

The rearrangement uses TRBV15 and TRBJ1-5; 7 nucleotides line up with TRBD1. This CDR3 is built from 14 residues. Germline assignment: CDR1 LNHNV and CDR2 YYDKDF (reference sequence). The ends lost 8 bases at V and 3 bases at J; junction bases unmatched: 7. The CDR3 reads CATGQGETNQPQHF. DNA of the CDR3: TGTGCCACCGGGCAGGGGGAGACCAATCAGCCCCAGCATTTT.

The J gene is TRBJ2-1, the V gene TRBV7-9, with D tentatively TRBD2 (7 bases). The ends were cut back, 5 bases at V and 4 bases at J, with 18 bases in the middle. Germline CDR1 and CDR2: SEHNR and FQNEAQ (reference sequence). CDR3 length: 16 amino acids. Here the CDR3 reads CASSRRGSGEYNEQFF. The CDR3 coding sequence is TGTGCCAGCAGCCGGAGGGGGAGCGGGGAGTACAATGAGCAGTTCTTC.

This clonotype was detected a few times. The chain joins TRBV21-1 to TRBJ2-7; no check of the table's D call, TRBD1, against the DNA was made. TRBV21-1 is a listed pseudogene. The CDR3 runs to 15 residues. In DNA form, the CDR3 reads TGTGCCAGCAGCAAAGAGAGGGCGCTCTCCTACGAGCAGTACTTC. Translation: CASSKERALSYEQYF.

With respect to this clonotype: The limits of the CDR3 on the DNA are not certain, so only TCRdb's listed CDR3 is given. This rearrangement joins TRBV6-5 to TRBJ2-1; TRBD2, the table's D call, was not compared with the DNA. With termini counted, the CDR3 has 24 amino acids. Germline V gives CDR1 MNHEY, CDR2 SVGAGI. The CDR3: CASSFGTSVPAVTRRLGGNNEQFF.

This chain links TRBV7-2 with TRBJ2-1; TRBD1 matches 7 bases. This CDR3 has 16 residues. Germline assignment: CDR1 SGHTA and CDR2 FQGNSA. The V segment lost 5 bases and the J segment 3 bases; nucleotides outside the gene matches: 10. CDR3 sequence (DNA): TGTGCCAGCAGCGATAAAGGGGGCCACGACTACAATGAGCAGTTCTTC. It encodes CASSDKGGHDYNEQFF.

The chain carries TRBV20-1 and TRBJ2-2; D is possibly TRBD2 (5 bases). The V end was cut by 6 bases, the J end by 6 bases, with 14 bases between. This CDR3 contains 13 residues. The V gene's germline CDR1 is DFQATT and CDR2 SNEGSKA (reference sequence). CDR3 residues: CSAAGVESGELFF. The CDR3 nucleotides are TGCAGTGCGGCCGGGGTGGAGTCCGGGGAGCTGTTTTTT.

This clonotype occurred a few times. This chain joins TRBV9 and TRBJ2-1, with TRBD2 matching over 10 bases. CDR1 and CDR2 (germline): SGDLS, YYNGEE. Losses at the gene ends were 4 bases for V and 3 bases for J; bases not matched to a gene: 4. CDR3 length: 15 residues. CDR3 protein: CASSLTSGNYNEQFF. DNA of the CDR3: TGTGCCAGCAGCCTCACTAGCGGGAACTACAATGAGCAGTTCTTC.

This clonotype was counted between two and nine times. The V and J genes are TRBV5-1 and TRBJ2-1, with TRBD1 matching 11 bases. CDR1 and CDR2 from the germline V gene are SGHRS and YFSETQ. The CDR3 spans 17 residues. J gave up 7 bases and V 0 bases, and 9 bases lay outside the gene matches. CDR3 in DNA: TGCGCCAGCAGCTTGGCTGGACAGGGGGCAATCGAGAATGAGCAGTTCTTC. Its translation: CASSLAGQGAIENEQFF.

The chain has TRBV5-6 and TRBJ2-5; TRBD2 aligns across 9 bases. Germline CDR1 is SGHDT and CDR2 is YYEEEE. The CDR3 consists of 16 residues. J gave up 4 bases and V 7 bases, and 14 bases lay outside the gene matches. The CDR3 coding sequence is TGTGCCAGCGCTTGGAGGGGGAGCGGGGGGCGAGAGACCCAGTACTTC. Its translation is CASAWRGSGGRETQYF.

The J gene is TRBJ2-1, the V gene TRBV6-5; 9 bases are a match to TRBD1. V lost 5 bases and J lost 0; bases outside the gene matches: 8. This CDR3 is built from 17 residues. CDR1 and CDR2 (germline): MNHEY, SVGAGI. The CDR3 DNA sequence: TGTGCCAGCAGTCCTAACAGGGGGCCGATCTCCTACAATGAGCAGTTCTTC. As protein: CASSPNRGPISYNEQFF.

The gene calls are TRBV7-2 and TRBJ1-2; D ambiguous. The germline V and J ends were trimmed by 1 base and 2 bases, with 8 bases remaining between them. Germline loops: CDR1 SGHTA, CDR2 FQGNSA. The CDR3 runs to 14 residues. CDR3 residues: CASSLVGLNYGYTF. CDR3 coding DNA: TGTGCCAGCAGCTTAGTGGGCCTAAACTATGGCTACACCTTC.

This rearrangement joins TRBV7-6 to TRBJ2-5; D possibly corresponds to TRBD1 (5 bases). This CDR3 region has 14 residues. CDR1 is SGHVS and CDR2 is FNYEAQ in the germline V gene. V was pared by 3 bases and J by 5 bases, with 13 bases between. CDR3 residues: CASSFFQGRETQYF. The DNA for the CDR3 is TGTGCCAGCAGCTTCTTCCAGGGTAGGGAGACCCAGTACTTC.